This entry lists 30 T cell receptor beta chains sequenced from one sample in a study of regulatory T cells in long-lasting Graves disease. Building the TCR beta libraries relied on iRepertoire HTBI primers, and CDR3 regions underwent Arm-PCR. MiXCR, run by TCRdb on the multiplex PCR reads, gives a single entry per CDR3 protein. The sample has about 440,000 distinct CDR3 sequences, roughly 15% seen once. Time point specified: newly diagnosed GD, antithyroid drugs for less than 3 months. From PBMCs, RNA was extracted and then used to make the TCR library. The same data also contributed to another study, on T cells in Graves' hyperthyroidism and ophthalmopathy.

The sample in question was peripheral blood mononuclear cells (PBMCs), obtained at new diagnosis, from a patient treated with antithyroid drugs. These receptors originate from a woman in her 30s with Graves disease.

A few counts support this clonotype. This rearrangement joins TRBV7-6 to TRBJ1-1; D is possibly TRBD1 (6 bases). V lost 1 base and J 3 bases, leaving 12 bases between the germline ends. This CDR3 comprises 15 residues. Germline V gene data show CDR1 as SGHVS and CDR2 as FNYEAQ. The CDR3 spells CASSLGWGLDTEAFF. The DNA of the CDR3 is TGTGCCAGCAGCTTAGGTTGGGGGCTTGACACTGAAGCTTTCTTT.

This clonotype was counted a few times. This rearrangement joins TRBV7-3 to TRBJ2-5; TRBD2 matches at 8 bases. Germline loops: CDR1 SGHTA, CDR2 FQGTGA. The CDR3 has 15 residues. J was trimmed by 1 base and V by 1 base; bases with no gene match: 2. This CDR3 reads CASSLSGGSQETQYF. The CDR3 region has the DNA TGTGCCAGCAGCTTAAGCGGGGGGTCCCAAGAGACCCAGTACTTC.

This clonotype appeared many times. The rearrangement joins TRBV28 to TRBJ2-7, with D perhaps given as TRBD1 or TRBD2 (5 bases each). The V end lost 2 bases, the J end lost 3 bases, and 11 bases lay between the germline ends. The V gene's germline CDR1 is MDHEN and CDR2 SYDVKM. The CDR3 spans 14 residues. In DNA form, the CDR3 reads TGTGCCAGCAGTTTACCCGGGGCCCGCTACGAGCAGTACTTC. Its protein product is CASSLPGARYEQYF.

This clonotype was observed at least ten times. The rearrangement links TRBV5-5 to TRBJ2-5; D is uncertain. The CDR3 sequence is 15 residues long. V was pared by 4 bases and J by 6 bases, with 19 bases between. The germline V gene has CDR1 SGHKS and CDR2 YYEKEE (reference sequence). The CDR3 coding sequence is TGTGCCAGCAGCGCGACCTTGGGCCCCGAAAAGACCCAGTACTTC. Translating it yields CASSATLGPEKTQYF.

This clonotype was detected only a few times. This chain uses TRBV12-3 or TRBV12-4 with TRBJ1-6; the D gene is possibly TRBD1 (6 bases). The CDR3 covers 10 residues. V was trimmed by 6 bases and J by 14 bases, leaving 8 bases between them. The CDR3 bases are TGTGCCAGCAGGGGGGGCACCCTCCACTTT. It specifies CASRGGTLHF.

Ten or more counts support this clonotype. This chain connects TRBV3-1 to TRBJ1-5; no definite D call. Germline assignment: CDR1 LGHDT and CDR2 YNNKEL (reference sequence). Between the trimmed V and J ends, which lost 4 bases and 4 bases, there was a span of 8 bases. CDR3 length: 13 amino acids. DNA for the CDR3: TGTGCCAGCAGCCGTGACCTAAATCAGCCCCAGCATTTT. Translation: CASSRDLNQPQHF.

This clonotype was found many times. V and J are TRBV5-1 and TRBJ2-5; 7 bases align to TRBD1. Germline trimming cut 0 bases from V and 5 bases from J; bases unmatched to any gene: 10. The CDR3 runs to 16 residues. Germline V gene sequence: CDR1 SGHRS, CDR2 YFSETQ. CDR3: CASSLDRGISGETQYF. Written as DNA, the CDR3 is TGCGCCAGCAGCTTGGACAGGGGTATTTCGGGGGAGACCCAGTACTTC.

This clonotype was seen ten or more times. The chain employs TRBV28 and TRBJ2-7; D not certain. Trimming left V 3 bases short and J 6 bases short, with 15 bases between. The CDR3 is made up of 14 amino acids. Germline-derived CDR1 and CDR2 are MDHEN and SYDVKM. The CDR3 protein is CASSFRQFSSEQYF. CDR3 coding DNA: TGTGCCAGCAGTTTTCGGCAATTTTCTAGCGAGCAGTACTTC.

This clonotype was picked up a small number of times. This chain uses TRBV30 with TRBJ2-1; 10 nucleotides align to TRBD2. Germline CDR1 reads GTSNPN; CDR2 reads SVGIG (reference sequence). J gave up 4 bases and V 2 bases, and 5 bases lay outside the gene matches. The CDR3 has 15 residues. For the CDR3, the DNA is TGTGCCTGGAGTACCGAGACTAGCGGGTACAATGAGCAGTTCTTC. Translated, it gives CAWSTETSGYNEQFF.

Ten or more counts support this clonotype. V gene TRBV5-5 combines with J gene TRBJ2-5, with 8 bases matching TRBD1. The CDR3 is 20 residues long. CDR1 is SGHKS, CDR2 YYEKEE, per germline (reference sequence). V lost 2 bases, J lost 1 base, and 19 bases stayed unmatched. The CDR3 sequence: CASSFLEDRDWNDIQETQYF. The CDR3 coding sequence is TGTGCCAGCAGCTTTCTCGAGGACAGGGATTGGAATGACATCCAAGAGACCCAGTACTTC.

This clonotype has more than one count but fewer than ten. The V call is TRBV29-1, the J call TRBJ2-7, with TRBD2 identical over 13 bases. The J segment lost 2 bases and the V segment lost 5 bases, leaving 3 bases of the junction unmatched. The germline gives CDR1 SQVTM, CDR2 ANQGSEA. The CDR3 is 14 residues long. The CDR3 is CSVLGLAGAYEQYF. The CDR3 DNA reads as TGCAGCGTTCTTGGACTAGCGGGGGCCTACGAGCAGTACTTC.

Turning to this clonotype: Germline and junction disagree at one end, which may indicate a read error. The chain couples TRBV27 to TRBJ2-3; unclear D gene. CDR1 and CDR2 (germline): MNHEY, SMNVEV (reference sequence). The CDR3 has 11 amino acids. CDR3 coding DNA: TGTGCCAGCAGGTTATTAGATACGCAGTATTTT. Translation: CASRLLDTQYF.

This clonotype has a count of ten or more. This sequence joins TRBV6-5 and TRBJ2-5, with D perhaps matching TRBD1 or TRBD2 (5 bases each). Trimming took 4 bases from V and 2 from J, leaving 14 bases between them. In germline, CDR1 is MNHEY, CDR2 SVGAGI. This CDR3 region has 15 residues. CDR3 residues: CASSSPGTRQETQYF. For the CDR3, the DNA is TGTGCCAGCAGTTCGCCCGGGACGCGACAAGAGACCCAGTACTTC.

This clonotype has at least ten counts. This chain uses TRBV20-1 with TRBJ2-1, with 15 bases lining up with TRBD2. This CDR3 comprises 15 residues. Losses at the gene ends were 3 bases for V and 10 bases for J; bases not matched to a gene: 7. Germline V gene lookup returns CDR1 DFQATT and CDR2 SNEGSKA (reference sequence). The CDR3 nucleotides read TGCAGTGCTAGTGGAGGGACTAGCGGGAGGATAGAGCAGTTCTTC. Its protein product is CSASGGTSGRIEQFF.

This clonotype was detected ten times or more. The V and J genes are TRBV4-2 and TRBJ2-1; D might be TRBD2 (5 bases). The V end was cut by 1 base, the J end by 4 bases, with 14 bases between. CDR3 size: 16 residues. Germline V gene data show CDR1 as LGHNA and CDR2 as YNFKEQ. For the CDR3, the DNA is TGTGCCAGCAGCCAAGGACTCGGGCTAGCTTACAATGAGCAGTTCTTC. The encoded protein is CASSQGLGLAYNEQFF.

This clonotype came up a few times. The chain is built from TRBV10-2 and TRBJ2-2, with D possibly TRBD2 on 6 matching bases. The CDR3 sequence is 15 residues long. The V gene lost 7 bases and the J gene lost 1 base, with 13 bases spanning the gap. Germline CDR1 WSHSY, CDR2 SAAADI. CDR3 residues: CASTTGTWNTGELFF. CDR3 nucleotide sequence: TGCGCCAGCACTACCGGGACTTGGAACACCGGGGAGCTGTTTTTT.

On this clonotype: This may stem from a read error, because a much larger clone lies one nucleotide away. This chain links TRBV7-9 with TRBJ2-1; 8 nucleotides agree with TRBD2. The DNA end lines up better with TRBJ2-7; the J call may be wrong. The CDR3 is 15 residues long. The germline CDR1 and CDR2 sequences are SEHNR and FQNEAQ (reference sequence). CDR3 region: CASSLGGRKMYEQYF. The CDR3 DNA reads TGTGCCAGCAGCTTAGGCGGGAGGAAGATGTATGAGCAGTACTTC.

This clonotype was observed a few times. DNA of the CDR3: TGCAGTGCTAGAGATCTTGTGCCCACTCGAATTGGAAACACCATATATTTT. Its translation: CSARDLVPTRIGNTIYF. The chain employs TRBV20-1 and TRBJ1-3; D unclear. V was clipped by 0 bases and J by 3 bases, with 18 bases between them. The CDR3 length is 17 residues. Germline loops: CDR1 DFQATT, CDR2 SNEGSKA (reference sequence).

A few counts support this clonotype. The J gene is TRBJ1-6, the V gene TRBV27; a weak D match, TRBD1 (6 bases). The CDR3 runs 16 residues. The germline V gene has CDR1 MNHEY and CDR2 SMNVEV (reference sequence). Trimming removed 6 bases at V and 0 bases at J, with 12 bases between. CDR3 nucleotide sequence: TGTGCCAGCAGCATACAGGGTTACTCCTATAATTCACCCCTCCACTTT. Residues: CASSIQGYSYNSPLHF.

The chain uses TRBV6-6 and TRBJ2-3, with D uncertain. V dropped 0 bases and J dropped 8 bases, with 9 bases sitting between them. The CDR3 is 13 amino acids. Germline-derived CDR1 and CDR2 are MNHNY and SVGAGI (reference sequence). The CDR3 loop reads CASSYSTGRTQYF. The CDR3 DNA follows: TGTGCCAGCAGTTACTCGACCGGACGTACGCAGTATTTT.

This clonotype was recorded at least ten times. The gene calls are TRBV12-3 or TRBV12-4 and TRBJ1-1; no firm D call. The CDR3 runs to 13 residues. The V end was cut by 3 bases, the J end by 3 bases, with 8 bases between. The CDR3 nucleotides read TGTGCCAGCAGTTTCGCGGGTTACACTGAAGCTTTCTTT. Translating gives CASSFAGYTEAFF.

The chain combines TRBV19 with TRBJ1-4; D might be TRBD1 (5 bases). Trimming cost V 5 bases and J 8 bases, with 15 bases left between them. The CDR3 totals 14 residues. Per germline, CDR1 LNHDA and CDR2 SQIVND (reference sequence). The CDR3: CASSPLRGGEKLFF. The CDR3 region has the DNA TGTGCCAGTAGTCCTTTGAGGGGTGGAGAAAAACTGTTTTTT.

This clonotype was seen at least ten times. The rearrangement uses TRBV20-1 and TRBJ1-1; TRBD1 aligns across 11 bases. This CDR3 comprises 14 residues. Germline-derived CDR1 and CDR2 are DFQATT and SNEGSKA (reference sequence). The trim removed 4 bases at V and 3 bases at J, leaving 4 bases unmatched. This chain's CDR3 is CSAIRGQGDTEAFF. The DNA of the CDR3 is TGCAGTGCTATCCGGGGACAGGGGGACACTGAAGCTTTCTTT.

Ten or more counts support this clonotype. The DNA for the CDR3 is TGTGCCAGCAGAAGTACAGCGGGAGGGCCTTCTAGCACAGATACGCAGTATTTT. It codes for CASRSTAGGPSSTDTQYF. V gene TRBV12-3 or TRBV12-4 combines with J gene TRBJ2-3, with 10 bases lining up with TRBD2. The length of the CDR3 is 18 residues. Trimming at V came to 6 bases and at J to 0 bases, leaving 12 bases not matched to a gene.

About this clonotype: A read error may produce the germline difference seen at one junction end. CDR3 sequence: CSARDRDRVIYELYF. The DNA for the CDR3 is TGCAGTGCTAGAGACCGGGACAGGGTTATCTACGAGCTGTACTTC. The chain recombines TRBV20-1 with TRBJ2-7; the match to TRBD1 covers 9 bases. The length of the CDR3 is 15 residues. Germline values: CDR1 DFQATT, CDR2 SNEGSKA (reference sequence).

Worth noting for this clonotype: A much bigger clone sits one base away, suggesting this may be a read error. The rearrangement joins TRBV28 to TRBJ1-1; D is uncertain. The CDR3 is 13 amino acids. CDR1 and CDR2 from the germline V gene are MDHEN and SYDVKM. Trimming pared 4 bases from V and 2 bases from J, leaving 8 bases between. Here the CDR3 DNA reads TGTGCCAGCAGTTCACGGATTAACACTGAAGCTTTCTTT. This encodes CASSSRINTEAFF.

This clonotype came up many times. V is TRBV10-3 and J is TRBJ2-1; 7 nucleotides align to TRBD2. The CDR3 has 14 amino acids. Germline CDR1 reads ENHRY; CDR2 reads SYGVKD. V dropped 8 bases and J dropped 6; count of bases not matched to a gene: 10. The CDR3 DNA follows: TGTGCCATCTACTCAGGGCGGGAGCGCAATGAGCAGTTCTTC. Its protein is CAIYSGRERNEQFF.

There are many counts of this clonotype. The rearrangement joins TRBV9 to TRBJ2-3, with 14 bases identical to TRBD2. The CDR3 extends over 19 amino acids. The trim removed 4 bases at V and 0 bases at J, leaving 10 bases unmatched. The germline V gene encodes CDR1 SGDLS and CDR2 YYNGEE. CDR3 region: CASSSRLAGGPVSTDTQYF. CDR3 DNA: TGTGCCAGCAGCTCGAGACTAGCGGGAGGGCCTGTTAGCACAGATACGCAGTATTTT. Variable domain in full (rest from reference TRBV9 and TRBJ2-3): DSGVTQTPKHLITATGQRVTLRCSPRSGDLSVYWYQQSLDQGLQFLIQYYNGEERAKGNILERFSAQQFPDLHSELNLSSLELGDSALYFCASSSRLAGGPVSTDTQYFGPGTRLTVL.

The V gene is TRBV7-9, the J gene TRBJ2-1; tentative D call: TRBD2 (5 bases). Germline V CDR1 and CDR2: SEHNR, FQNEAQ (reference sequence). V was shortened by 3 bases and J by 0 bases, with 12 bases between the two germline ends. This CDR3 is built from 16 residues. The CDR3 coding sequence is TGTGCCAGCAGCTTTCGGGGTTCCCTCTCCTACAATGAGCAGTTCTTC. Translation gives CASSFRGSLSYNEQFF.

This clonotype showed up many times. J is TRBJ1-1 and V is TRBV6-9, with no clear D. The CDR3 is 13 residues long. V lost 3 bases and J 1 base, leaving 6 bases between the germline ends. The germline gives CDR1 MNHGY, CDR2 SVAAGI. CDR3 sequence: CASSYGQNTEAFF. The CDR3 coding sequence is TGTGCCAGCAGTTACGGGCAGAACACTGAAGCTTTCTTT.